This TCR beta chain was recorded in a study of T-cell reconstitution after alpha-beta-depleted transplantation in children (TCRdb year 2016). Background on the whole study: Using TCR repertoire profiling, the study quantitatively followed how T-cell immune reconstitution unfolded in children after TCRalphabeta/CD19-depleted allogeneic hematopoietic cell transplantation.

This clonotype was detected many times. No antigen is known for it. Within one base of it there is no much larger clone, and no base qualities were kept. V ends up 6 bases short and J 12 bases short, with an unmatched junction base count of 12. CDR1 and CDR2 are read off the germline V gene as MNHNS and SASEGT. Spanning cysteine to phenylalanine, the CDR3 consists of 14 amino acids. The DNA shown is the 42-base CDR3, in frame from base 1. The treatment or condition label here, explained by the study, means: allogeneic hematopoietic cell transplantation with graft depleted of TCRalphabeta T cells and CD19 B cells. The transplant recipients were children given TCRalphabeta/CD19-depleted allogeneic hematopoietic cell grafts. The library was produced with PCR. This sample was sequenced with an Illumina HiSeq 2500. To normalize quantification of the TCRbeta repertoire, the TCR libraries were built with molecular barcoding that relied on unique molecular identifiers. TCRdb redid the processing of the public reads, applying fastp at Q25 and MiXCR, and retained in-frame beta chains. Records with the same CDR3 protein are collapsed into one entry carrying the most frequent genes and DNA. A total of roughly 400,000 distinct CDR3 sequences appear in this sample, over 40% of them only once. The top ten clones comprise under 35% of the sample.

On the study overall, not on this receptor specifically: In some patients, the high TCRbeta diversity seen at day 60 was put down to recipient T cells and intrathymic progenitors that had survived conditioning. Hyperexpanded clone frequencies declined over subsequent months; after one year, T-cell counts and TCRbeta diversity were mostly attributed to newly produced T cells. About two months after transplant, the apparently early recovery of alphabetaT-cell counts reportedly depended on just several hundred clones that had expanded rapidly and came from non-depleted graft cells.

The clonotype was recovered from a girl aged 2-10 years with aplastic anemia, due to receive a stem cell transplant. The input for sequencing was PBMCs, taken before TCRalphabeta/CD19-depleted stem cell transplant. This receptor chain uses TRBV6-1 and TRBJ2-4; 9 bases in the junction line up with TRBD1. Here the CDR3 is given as CASRAPGQGIPQYF. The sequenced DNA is TGTGCCAGCAGAGCTCCGGGACAGGGTATCCCTCAGTACTTC.